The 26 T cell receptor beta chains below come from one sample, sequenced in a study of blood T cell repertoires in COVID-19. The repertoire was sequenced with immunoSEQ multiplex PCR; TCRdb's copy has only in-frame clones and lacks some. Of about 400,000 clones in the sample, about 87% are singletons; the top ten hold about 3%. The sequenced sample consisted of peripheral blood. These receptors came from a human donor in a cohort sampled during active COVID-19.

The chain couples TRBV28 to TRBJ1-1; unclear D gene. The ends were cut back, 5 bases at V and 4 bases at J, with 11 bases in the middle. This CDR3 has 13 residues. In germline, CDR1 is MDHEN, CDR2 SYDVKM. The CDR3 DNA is TGTGCCAGCAGTCTTCCCGTTAGCACTGAAGCTTTCTTT. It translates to CASSLPVSTEAFF.

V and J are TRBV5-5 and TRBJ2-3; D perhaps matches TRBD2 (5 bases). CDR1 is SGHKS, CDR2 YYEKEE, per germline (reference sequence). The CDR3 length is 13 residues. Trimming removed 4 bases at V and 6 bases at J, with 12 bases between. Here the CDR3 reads CASSLILVDTQYF. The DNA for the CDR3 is TGTGCCAGCAGCCTTATACTAGTCGATACGCAGTATTTT. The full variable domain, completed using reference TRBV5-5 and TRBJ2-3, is DAGVTQSPTHLIKTRGQQVTLRCSPISGHKSVSWYQQVLGQGPQFIFQYYEKEERGRGNFPDRFSARQFPNYSSELNVNALLLGDSALYLCASSLILVDTQYFGPGTRLTVL.

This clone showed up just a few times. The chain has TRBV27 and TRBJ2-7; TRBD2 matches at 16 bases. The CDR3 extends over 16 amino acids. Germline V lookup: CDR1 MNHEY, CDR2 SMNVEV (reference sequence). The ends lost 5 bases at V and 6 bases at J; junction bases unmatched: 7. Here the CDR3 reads CASSPSGLAGGREQYF. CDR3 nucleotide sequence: TGTGCCAGCAGTCCCTCGGGACTAGCGGGAGGGCGCGAGCAGTACTTC.

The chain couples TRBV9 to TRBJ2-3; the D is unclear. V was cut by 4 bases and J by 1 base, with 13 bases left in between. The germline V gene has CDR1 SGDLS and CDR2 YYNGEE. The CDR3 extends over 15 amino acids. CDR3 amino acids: CASSPGSFRTDTQYF. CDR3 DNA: TGTGCCAGCAGCCCAGGCTCCTTCCGCACAGATACGCAGTATTTT.

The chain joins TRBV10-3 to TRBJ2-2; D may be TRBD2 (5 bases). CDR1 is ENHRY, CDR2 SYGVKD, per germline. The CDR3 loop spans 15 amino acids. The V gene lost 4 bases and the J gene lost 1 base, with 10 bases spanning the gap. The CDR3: CAISVDFLNTGELFF. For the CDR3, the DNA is TGTGCCATCAGTGTGGACTTTCTGAACACCGGGGAGCTGTTTTTT.

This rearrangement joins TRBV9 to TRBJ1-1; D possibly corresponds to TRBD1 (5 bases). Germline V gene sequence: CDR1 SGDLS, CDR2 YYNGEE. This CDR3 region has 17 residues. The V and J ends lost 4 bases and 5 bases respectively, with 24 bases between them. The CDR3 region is CASSMLGRRGGGTEAFF. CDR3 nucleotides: TGTGCCAGCAGCATGTTAGGACGTCGCGGGGGAGGAACTGAAGCTTTCTTT. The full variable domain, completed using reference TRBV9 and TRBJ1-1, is DSGVTQTPKHLITATGQRVTLRCSPRSGDLSVYWYQQSLDQGLQFLIQYYNGEERAKGNILERFSAQQFPDLHSELNLSSLELGDSALYFCASSMLGRRGGGTEAFFGQGTRLTVV.

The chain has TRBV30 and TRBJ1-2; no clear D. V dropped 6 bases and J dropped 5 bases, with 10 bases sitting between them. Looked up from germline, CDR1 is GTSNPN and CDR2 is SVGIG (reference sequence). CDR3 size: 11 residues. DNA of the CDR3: TGTGCCTGCTCGGTCGTGTATGGCTACACCTTC. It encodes CACSVVYGYTF.

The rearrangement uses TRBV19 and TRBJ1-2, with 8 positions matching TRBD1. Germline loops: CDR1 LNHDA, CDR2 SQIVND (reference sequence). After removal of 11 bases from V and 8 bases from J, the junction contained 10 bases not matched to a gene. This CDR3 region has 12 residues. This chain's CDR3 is CAEGGTGCGYTF. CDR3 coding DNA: TGTGCCGAGGGGGGGACAGGCTGCGGCTACACCTTC.

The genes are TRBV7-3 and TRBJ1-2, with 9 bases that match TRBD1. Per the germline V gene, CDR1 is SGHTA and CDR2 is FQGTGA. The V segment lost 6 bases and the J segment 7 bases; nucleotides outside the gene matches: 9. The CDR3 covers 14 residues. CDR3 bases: TGTGCCAGCAGAGTTACAGGGGGCGAGGGTGGCTACACCTTC. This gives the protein CASRVTGGEGGYTF.

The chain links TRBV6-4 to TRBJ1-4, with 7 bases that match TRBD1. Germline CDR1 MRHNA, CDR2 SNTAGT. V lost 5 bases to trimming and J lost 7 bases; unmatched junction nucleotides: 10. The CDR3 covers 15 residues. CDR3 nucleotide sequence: TGTGCCAGCAGTCCGAACAGGGGAGTGGGTGAAAAACTGTTTTTT. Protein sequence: CASSPNRGVGEKLFF.

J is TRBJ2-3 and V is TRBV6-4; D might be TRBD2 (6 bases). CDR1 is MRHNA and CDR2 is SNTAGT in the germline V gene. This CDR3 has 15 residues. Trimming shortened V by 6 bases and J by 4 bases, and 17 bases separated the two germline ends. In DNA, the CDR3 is TGTGCCAGCAGCCAAGGTGGGGGGATAGCAGATACGCAGTATTTT. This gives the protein CASSQGGGIADTQYF.

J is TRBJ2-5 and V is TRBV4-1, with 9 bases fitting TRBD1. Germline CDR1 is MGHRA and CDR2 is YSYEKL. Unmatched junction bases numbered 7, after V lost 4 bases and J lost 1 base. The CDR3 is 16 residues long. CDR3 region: CASSPRDRVVQETQYF. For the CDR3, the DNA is TGCGCCAGCAGCCCCCGGGACAGGGTGGTCCAAGAGACCCAGTACTTC.

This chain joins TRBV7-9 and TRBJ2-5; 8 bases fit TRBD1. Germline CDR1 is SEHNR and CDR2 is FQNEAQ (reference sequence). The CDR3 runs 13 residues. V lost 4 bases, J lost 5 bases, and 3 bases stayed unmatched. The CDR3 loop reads CASSSTGVETQYF. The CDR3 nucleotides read TGTGCCAGCAGCTCGACAGGGGTGGAGACCCAGTACTTC.

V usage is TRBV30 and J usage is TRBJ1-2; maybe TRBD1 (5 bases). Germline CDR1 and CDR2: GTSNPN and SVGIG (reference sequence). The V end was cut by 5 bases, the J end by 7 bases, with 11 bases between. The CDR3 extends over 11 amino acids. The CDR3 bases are TGTGCCTGGGACCTCGACAGTGGCTACACCTTC. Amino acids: CAWDLDSGYTF.

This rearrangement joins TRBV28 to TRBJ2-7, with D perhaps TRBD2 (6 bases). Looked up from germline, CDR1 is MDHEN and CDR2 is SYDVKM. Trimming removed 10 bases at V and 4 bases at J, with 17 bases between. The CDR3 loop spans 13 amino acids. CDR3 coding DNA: TGTGCCACCCGGAACGGGAGAAGGTACGAGCAGTACTTC. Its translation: CATRNGRRYEQYF.

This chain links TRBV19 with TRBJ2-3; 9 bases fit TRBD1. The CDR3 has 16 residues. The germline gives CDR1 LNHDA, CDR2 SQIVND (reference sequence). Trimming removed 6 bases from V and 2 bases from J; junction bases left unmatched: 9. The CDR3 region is CASSRTGERDTDTQYF. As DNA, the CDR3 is TGTGCCAGTAGCCGGACAGGGGAACGTGACACAGATACGCAGTATTTT.

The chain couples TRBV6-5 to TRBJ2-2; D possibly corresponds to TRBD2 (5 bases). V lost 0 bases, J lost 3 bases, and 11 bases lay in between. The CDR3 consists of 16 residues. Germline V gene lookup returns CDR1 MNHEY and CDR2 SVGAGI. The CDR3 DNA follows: TGTGCCAGCAGTTACTCGAGGGCGGAGGACACCGGGGAGCTGTTTTTT. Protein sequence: CASSYSRAEDTGELFF.

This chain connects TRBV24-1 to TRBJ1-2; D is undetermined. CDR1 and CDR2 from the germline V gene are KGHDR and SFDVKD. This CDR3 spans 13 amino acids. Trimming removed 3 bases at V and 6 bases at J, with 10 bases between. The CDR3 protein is CATSDPMRDGYTF. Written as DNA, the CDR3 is TGTGCCACCAGTGATCCTATGCGCGATGGCTACACCTTC.

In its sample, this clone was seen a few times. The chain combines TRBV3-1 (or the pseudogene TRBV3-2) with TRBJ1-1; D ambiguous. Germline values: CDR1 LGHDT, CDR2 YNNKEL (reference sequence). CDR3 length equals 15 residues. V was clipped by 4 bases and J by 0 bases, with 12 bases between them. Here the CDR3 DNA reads TGTGCCAGCAGCCCCCCACTCGGGGTGAACACTGAAGCTTTCTTT. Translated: CASSPPLGVNTEAFF.

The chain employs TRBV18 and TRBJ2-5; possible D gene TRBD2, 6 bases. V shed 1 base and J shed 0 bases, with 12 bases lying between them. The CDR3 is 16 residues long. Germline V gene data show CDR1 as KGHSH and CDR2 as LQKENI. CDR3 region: CASSPLGTPYQETQYF. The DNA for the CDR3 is TGTGCCAGCTCACCACTCGGGACTCCTTACCAAGAGACCCAGTACTTC.

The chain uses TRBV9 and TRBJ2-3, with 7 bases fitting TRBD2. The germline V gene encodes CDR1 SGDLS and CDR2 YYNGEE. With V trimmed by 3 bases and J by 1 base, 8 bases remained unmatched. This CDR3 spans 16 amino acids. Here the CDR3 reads CASSAIQGGGTDTQYF. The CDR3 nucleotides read TGTGCCAGCAGCGCCATTCAGGGAGGGGGCACAGATACGCAGTATTTT.

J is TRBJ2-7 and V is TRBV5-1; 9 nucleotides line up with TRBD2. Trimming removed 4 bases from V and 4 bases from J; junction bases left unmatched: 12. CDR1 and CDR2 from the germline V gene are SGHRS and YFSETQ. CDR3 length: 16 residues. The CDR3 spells CASSPRTSELNYEQYF. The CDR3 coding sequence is TGCGCCAGCAGCCCGAGGACTAGCGAATTAAATTACGAGCAGTACTTC.

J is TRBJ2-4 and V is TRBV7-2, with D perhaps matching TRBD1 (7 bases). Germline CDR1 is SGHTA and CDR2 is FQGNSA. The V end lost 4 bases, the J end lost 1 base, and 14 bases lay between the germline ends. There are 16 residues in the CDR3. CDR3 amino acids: CASSSKGGQAKNIQYF. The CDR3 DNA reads TGTGCCAGCAGCTCAAAGGGGGGACAGGCCAAAAACATTCAGTACTTC.

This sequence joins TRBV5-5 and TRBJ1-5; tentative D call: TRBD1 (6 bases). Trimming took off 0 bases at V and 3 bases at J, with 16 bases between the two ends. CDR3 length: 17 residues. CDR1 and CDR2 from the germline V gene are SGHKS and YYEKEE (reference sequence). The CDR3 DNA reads TGTGCCAGCAGCTTGGTTGGGGGACAAAACATCAATCAGCCCCAGCATTTT. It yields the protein CASSLVGGQNINQPQHF. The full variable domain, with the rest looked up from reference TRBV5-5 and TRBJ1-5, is DAGVTQSPTHLIKTRGQQVTLRCSPISGHKSVSWYQQVLGQGPQFIFQYYEKEERGRGNFPDRFSARQFPNYSSELNVNALLLGDSALYLCASSLVGGQNINQPQHFGDGTRLSIL.

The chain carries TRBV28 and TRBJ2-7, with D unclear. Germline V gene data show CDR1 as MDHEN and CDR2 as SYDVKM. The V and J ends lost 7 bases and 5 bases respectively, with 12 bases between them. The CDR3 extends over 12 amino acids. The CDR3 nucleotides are TGTGCCAGCACAACTCCTTCGGACGAGCAGTACTTC. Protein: CASTTPSDEQYF.

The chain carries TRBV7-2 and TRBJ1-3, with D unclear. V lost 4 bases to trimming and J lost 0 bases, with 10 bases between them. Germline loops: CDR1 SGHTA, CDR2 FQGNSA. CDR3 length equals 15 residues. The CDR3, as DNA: TGTGCCAGCAGCTCGCCCCTACCCTCTGGAAACACCATATATTTT. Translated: CASSSPLPSGNTIYF.